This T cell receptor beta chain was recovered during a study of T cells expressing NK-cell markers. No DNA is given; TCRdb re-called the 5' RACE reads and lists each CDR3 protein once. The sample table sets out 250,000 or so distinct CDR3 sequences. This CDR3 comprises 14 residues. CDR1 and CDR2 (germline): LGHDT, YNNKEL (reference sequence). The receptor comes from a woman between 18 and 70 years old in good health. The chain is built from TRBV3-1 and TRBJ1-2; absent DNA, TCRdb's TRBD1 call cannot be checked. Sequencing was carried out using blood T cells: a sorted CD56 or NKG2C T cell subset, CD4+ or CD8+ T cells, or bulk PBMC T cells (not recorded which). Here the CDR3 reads CASSQGGRNYGYTF.